This TCR beta chain was identified during a study of regulatory T cells in long-lasting Graves disease. To make TCR beta libraries, researchers used iRepertoire HTBI primers and Arm-PCR of CDR3 regions. Using its own MiXCR run on the multiplex PCR reads, TCRdb lists one record per CDR3 protein. The data hold roughly 400,000 distinct CDR3 sequences, with around 21% observed a single time. Only a few counts were recorded for this clonotype. Trimming took off 2 bases at V and 2 bases at J, with 11 bases between the two ends. Per the germline V gene, CDR1 is SGHVS and CDR2 is FQNEAQ. The length of the CDR3 is 15 residues. Documented time point: persistent/refractory GD, antithyroid drugs over 5 years with positive TRAb. The authors made the TCR library using RNA they extracted from PBMCs.

The rearrangement joins TRBV7-8 to TRBJ2-3; tentatively, D is TRBD2 (6 bases). This material consisted of peripheral blood mononuclear cells (PBMCs), taken when the disease was refractory, from a patient treated with antithyroid drugs. The receptor's source is a female donor with Graves disease. CDR3 in amino acids: CASSLTLDYTDTQYF. The CDR3, as DNA: TGTGCCAGCAGCTTAACCTTGGACTACACAGATACGCAGTATTTT. Variable domain in full (rest from reference TRBV7-8 and TRBJ2-3): GAGVSQSPRYKVAKRGQDVALRCDPISGHVSLFWYQQALGQGPEFLTYFQNEAQLDKSGLPSDRFFAERPEGSVSTLKIQRTQQEDSAVYLCASSLTLDYTDTQYFGPGTRLTVL.